This T cell receptor beta chain is drawn from a study of tumor-infiltrating lymphocytes in primary liver carcinoma. Study in general: There were roughly 3.5 to 7.5 million productive TCRbeta reads per sample, a yield similar across tissue types.

Study outcomes and limitations: In tumor-adjacent and tumor-blood pairs, overlap was lower than in tumor region pairs. Tumor top-250-clone fractions significantly exceeded those of blood (p = 0.039).

A remark on this clonotype: Its specificity is not known.

Germline V CDR1 and CDR2: MNHNS, SASEGT. The CDR3 has 14 amino acids. V lost 11 bases to trimming and J lost 9 bases; unmatched junction nucleotides: 15. The study co-extracted DNA and RNA from 20-30 mg of unsorted bulk tissue. In every tumor sample, viable tumor cells made up over 85%. Researchers generated TCR beta cDNA from approximately 500 ng of total RNA, relying on a constant-region primer. Library construction for TCR beta comprised three nested multiplex PCR rounds performed with slightly modified ARM-PCR. Both of the initial two PCR rounds ran for nine to ten cycles and employed TRBV1-TRBV30 forward primers alongside a C-beta reverse primer. TCRdb ran MiXCR on the multiplex PCR reads and lists one entry per CDR3 protein. The sample carries about 48,000 distinct CDR3 sequences, 60% to 75% recorded once.

The sequenced sample consisted of liver tumor tissue from sampling region 3. The subset: tumor region T3, left-lateral pole. The V gene is TRBV6-1, the J gene TRBJ2-1; 8 bases fit TRBD1. This clonotype was obtained from a man aged 35-49 years with primary liver carcinoma and hepatitis B virus infection. Here the CDR3 reads CAGSEWQGAGEQFF. The CDR3 DNA is TGTGCCGGTAGTGAATGGCAGGGGGCGGGTGAGCAGTTCTTC.